The 15 T cell receptor beta chains in this list originate from one sample, sequenced in a study of response to subunit inactivated influenza vaccine. From the RT-PCR reads, TCRdb called clonotypes with MiXCR, one entry per CDR3 protein. This table holds roughly 630,000 distinct CDR3 sequences, 14% found once. Here the sequenced sample was PBMCs from blood, taken 14 days before vaccination. These receptors came from a man aged 45-65 years who received an inactivated influenza vaccine.

The rearrangement joins TRBV2 to TRBJ2-5; 7 bases are a match to TRBD2. Trimming at V came to 3 bases and at J to 2 bases, leaving 6 bases not matched to a gene. Looked up from germline, CDR1 is SNHLY and CDR2 is FYNNEI. The CDR3 is 15 residues long. The CDR3 protein is CASSDRGLPQETQYF. In DNA, the CDR3 is TGTGCCAGCAGTGATAGGGGACTACCTCAAGAGACCCAGTACTTC.

This chain joins TRBV29-1 and TRBJ2-5, with D perhaps assigned TRBD1 or TRBD2 (5 bases each). V dropped 5 bases and J dropped 5 bases, with 18 bases sitting between them. Germline V gene sequence: CDR1 SQVTM, CDR2 ANQGSEA. This CDR3 spans 14 amino acids. The CDR3 nucleotides read TGCAGCGTTAATGAGGGCAGGGAAAGGGAGACCCAGTACTTC. It is translated as CSVNEGRERETQYF.

The chain joins TRBV5-6 to TRBJ1-2; TRBD1 might be the D (6 bases). The germline V and J ends were trimmed by 4 bases and 7 bases, with 20 bases remaining between them. CDR1 is SGHDT, CDR2 YYEEEE, per germline. The CDR3 runs to 15 residues. This chain's CDR3 is CASSGTGRTVAGYTF. CDR3 nucleotide sequence: TGTGCCAGCAGCGGCACCGGGAGGACAGTGGCTGGCTACACCTTC.

This clonotype was seen only a few times. V and J are TRBV20-1 and TRBJ2-3, with 9 bases that match TRBD2. Germline V lookup: CDR1 DFQATT, CDR2 SNEGSKA (reference sequence). The CDR3 has 14 amino acids. J gave up 2 bases and V 4 bases, and 4 bases lay outside the gene matches. The CDR3 DNA is TGCAGTGCTATGACTAGCGGAGCCACAGATACGCAGTATTTT. Translation gives CSAMTSGATDTQYF.

The sample holds a few counts of this clonotype. This chain connects TRBV2 to TRBJ2-7; no clear D. Germline lookup yields CDR1 SNHLY and CDR2 FYNNEI. There are 11 residues in the CDR3. Trimming cost V 7 bases and J 5 bases, with 9 bases left between them. The CDR3 DNA is TGTGCCAGCATCGCACACGACGAGCAGTACTTC. It codes for CASIAHDEQYF.

The chain links TRBV6-2 or TRBV6-3 to TRBJ1-2; maybe TRBD1 (6 bases). Germline V gene sequence: CDR1 MNHEY, CDR2 SVGEGT. The CDR3 is 13 residues long. V lost 6 bases and J lost 9, with 17 bases in between. In DNA form, the CDR3 reads TGTGCCAGCAGGACCGGACAGATGTATTGCTACACCTTC. Translation: CASRTGQMYCYTF.

This rearrangement joins TRBV7-6 to TRBJ2-5; D not resolved. This CDR3 comprises 13 residues. Germline CDR1 SGHVS, CDR2 FNYEAQ. Trimming removed 7 bases from V and 2 bases from J, with 11 bases in between. The CDR3 spells CASNQRNQETQYF. The CDR3 DNA is TGTGCCAGCAACCAACGGAATCAAGAGACCCAGTACTTC.

This clonotype was seen many times. The V gene is TRBV29-1, the J gene TRBJ2-7, with D unclear. Deletions cut 5 bases from V and 1 base from J, with 9 bases between. CDR1 and CDR2 (germline): SQVTM, ANQGSEA. CDR3 length: 12 amino acids. The CDR3 reads CSVLGSSYEQYF. CDR3 DNA: TGCAGCGTTTTGGGTTCATCCTACGAGCAGTACTTC.

The sample holds one count of this clonotype. This chain joins TRBV6-1 and TRBJ2-2, with D hard to call. The germline CDR1 and CDR2 sequences are MNHNS and SASEGT. The CDR3 totals 16 residues. The germline V and J ends were trimmed by 0 bases and 5 bases, with 13 bases remaining between them. The CDR3 region has the DNA TGTGCCAGCAGTGAAGCCGGTCCCATGAGGACCGGGGAGCTGTTTTTT. It is translated as CASSEAGPMRTGELFF.

The sample holds a few counts of this clonotype. The rearrangement links TRBV5-1 to TRBJ1-2; D may be TRBD1 (5 bases). The ends were cut back, 4 bases at V and 8 bases at J, with 21 bases in the middle. The CDR3 consists of 15 residues. CDR1 is SGHRS and CDR2 is YFSETQ in the germline V gene. CDR3 amino acids: CASSPGAGEISGYTF. As DNA, the CDR3 is TGCGCCAGCAGCCCAGGAGCGGGGGAGATAAGCGGCTACACCTTC.

This clonotype was recorded a few times. V usage is TRBV11-2 and J usage is TRBJ2-3, with TRBD2 matching over 12 bases. V dropped 4 bases and J dropped 1; count of bases not matched to a gene: 15. There are 20 residues in the CDR3. Looked up from germline, CDR1 is SGHAT and CDR2 is FQNNGV. For the CDR3, the DNA is TGTGCCAGCAGCTGGCGTCAGACCTCACTAGCGGGGGGACGCACAGATACGCAGTATTTT. Protein sequence: CASSWRQTSLAGGRTDTQYF.

This clonotype was seen repeatedly, ten times or more. The rearrangement joins TRBV7-9 to TRBJ2-7; 7 bases are shared with TRBD1. CDR1 is SEHNR, CDR2 FQNEAQ, per germline (reference sequence). Trimming removed 6 bases from V and 1 base from J; junction bases left unmatched: 6. This CDR3 is 14 amino acids long. The CDR3 here is CASSFTGVSYEQYF. In DNA, the CDR3 is TGTGCCAGCAGTTTTACAGGGGTGTCCTACGAGCAGTACTTC. The full variable domain, rest sourced from reference TRBV7-9 and TRBJ2-7, is DTGVSQNPRHKITKRGQNVTFRCDPISEHNRLYWYRQTLGQGPEFLTYFQNEAQLEKSRLLSDRFSAERPKGSFSTLEIQRTEQGDSAMYLCASSFTGVSYEQYFGPGTRLTVT.

The gene calls are TRBV10-2 and TRBJ2-7; 10 nucleotides agree with TRBD1. The germline V gene encodes CDR1 WSHSY and CDR2 SAAADI. The V and J ends lost 4 bases and 7 bases, in that order; junction bases with no gene match: 7. The CDR3 length is 14 residues. CDR3 DNA sequence: TGCGCCAGCAGTGGAAGGACAGGGGGGCGGGAGCAGTACTTC. Its protein product is CASSGRTGGREQYF.

This clonotype appeared a few times. The chain has TRBV7-3 and TRBJ2-7, with D possibly being TRBD1 (6 bases). There are 14 residues in the CDR3. The ends were cut back, 2 bases at V and 5 bases at J, with 13 bases in the middle. From germline, CDR1 is SGHTA and CDR2 FQGTGA. CDR3 nucleotide sequence: TGTGCCAGCAGCTTAGACGGCAGGGGACACGAGCAGTACTTC. Protein product: CASSLDGRGHEQYF.

V usage is TRBV5-1 and J usage is TRBJ2-5; TRBD2 agrees at 9 bases. The V segment lost 0 bases and the J segment 5 bases; nucleotides outside the gene matches: 8. The CDR3 length is 16 residues. Germline V CDR1 and CDR2: SGHRS, YFSETQ. The CDR3 sequence is CASSLVASGTVETQYF. The CDR3 DNA follows: TGCGCCAGCAGCTTGGTTGCTAGCGGGACGGTGGAGACCCAGTACTTC.